Only one count was recorded for the clone carrying this T cell receptor beta chain. The data stem from a study of technical replicates of blood from a few donors. The CDR3 consists of 17 residues. V lost 5 bases and J lost 2; bases outside the gene matches: 5. Germline CDR1 is MNHEY and CDR2 is SMNVEV (reference sequence). TCRdb's table, derived via immunoSEQ multiplex PCR, lists solely in-frame clones and lacks some. The table lists approximately 81,000 clones, under 97% of them singletons. The receptor was derived from a human donor in good health. This chain links TRBV27 with TRBJ2-4; 14 nucleotides line up with TRBD2. Sequenced: T cells isolated from PBMCs. CDR3 nucleotides: TGTGCCAGCAGTCTAGGGACTAGCGGGAGCCCCAAAAACATTCAGTACTTC. Protein product: CASSLGTSGSPKNIQYF.